Sequencing of this TCR beta chain was carried out in a study of blood T cell repertoires in COVID-19. Germline CDR1 and CDR2: KGHDR and SFDVKD. The CDR3 runs 13 residues. With 10 bases clipped from V and 4 bases from J, the junction kept 5 bases outside the gene matches. Using immunoSEQ multiplex PCR, the repertoire was profiled, and TCRdb retains in-frame clones only, with some absent. The data show fewer than 110,000 clones, about 87% seen once. The V call is TRBV24-1, the J call TRBJ2-1, with 8 bases fitting TRBD2. Sequenced: peripheral blood. This sequence was found in a woman younger than 45 with acute or convalescent COVID-19. The CDR3 bases are TGTGCCACTAGTAGCGGGGCTTACAATGAGCAGTTCTTC. This translates into CATSSGAYNEQFF.